This T cell receptor (beta chain) was found in a study of cytomegalovirus exposure and HLA in healthy donors. Germline CDR1 reads LNHDA; CDR2 reads SQIVND (reference sequence). The length of the CDR3 is 15 residues. V trimming: 7 bases; J trimming: 4 bases; junction bases outside the gene matches: 11. 60 Vbeta and 13 Jbeta primers were used in PCR. Generated by immunoSEQ multiplex PCR, the TCRdb table keeps only in-frame clones and is missing some. Here the sample spans about 140,000 clones, 70% to 75% being singletons. The clonotype was recovered from a woman in her 40s in good health and CMV-seronegative. J is TRBJ1-2 and V is TRBV19; 8 bases are a match to TRBD1. What was sequenced was PBMCs. CDR3 protein: CASTKTQGGGYGYTF. CDR3 DNA sequence: TGTGCCAGTACCAAAACACAGGGGGGCGGCTATGGCTACACCTTC.